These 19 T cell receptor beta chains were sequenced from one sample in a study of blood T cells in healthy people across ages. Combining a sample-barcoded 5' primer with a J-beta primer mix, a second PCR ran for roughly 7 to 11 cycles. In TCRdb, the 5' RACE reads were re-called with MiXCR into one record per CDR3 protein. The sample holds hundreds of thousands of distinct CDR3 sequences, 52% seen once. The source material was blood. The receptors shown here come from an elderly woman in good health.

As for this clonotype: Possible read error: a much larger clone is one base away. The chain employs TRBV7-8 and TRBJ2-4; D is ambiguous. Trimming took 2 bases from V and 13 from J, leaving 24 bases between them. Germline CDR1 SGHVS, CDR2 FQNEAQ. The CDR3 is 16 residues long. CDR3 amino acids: CASSLSVRTEYYGQYF. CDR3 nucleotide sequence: TGTGCCAGCAGCTTAAGTGTAAGGACGGAATACTACGGGCAGTACTTC.

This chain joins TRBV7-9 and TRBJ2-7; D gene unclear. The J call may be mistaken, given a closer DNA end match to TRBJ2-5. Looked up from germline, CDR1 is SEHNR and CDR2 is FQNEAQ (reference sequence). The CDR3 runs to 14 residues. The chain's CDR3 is CASSSGSGLETQYF. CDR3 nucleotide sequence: TGTGCCAGCAGCTCCGGGTCTGGCCTAGAGACCCAGTACTTC.

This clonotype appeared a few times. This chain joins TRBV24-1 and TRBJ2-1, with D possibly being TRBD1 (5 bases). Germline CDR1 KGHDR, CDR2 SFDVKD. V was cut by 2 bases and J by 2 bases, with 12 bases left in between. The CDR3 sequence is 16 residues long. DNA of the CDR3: TGTGCCACCAGTGATTGGGGCAGGGCCCCCTACAATGAGCAGTTCTTC. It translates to CATSDWGRAPYNEQFF.

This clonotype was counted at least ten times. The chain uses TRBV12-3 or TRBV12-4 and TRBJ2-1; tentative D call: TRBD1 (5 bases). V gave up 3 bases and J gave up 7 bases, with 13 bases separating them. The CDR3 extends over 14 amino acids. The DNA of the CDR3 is TGTGCCAGCAGTTTTAGGGGTATGGGGAATGAGCAGTTCTTC. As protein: CASSFRGMGNEQFF.

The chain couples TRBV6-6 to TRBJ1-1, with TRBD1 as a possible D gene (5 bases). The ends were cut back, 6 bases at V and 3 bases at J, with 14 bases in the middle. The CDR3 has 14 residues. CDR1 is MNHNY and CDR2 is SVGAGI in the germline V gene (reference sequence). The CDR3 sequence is CASSPRDWYTEAFF. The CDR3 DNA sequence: TGTGCCAGCAGCCCCCGGGACTGGTACACTGAAGCTTTCTTT.

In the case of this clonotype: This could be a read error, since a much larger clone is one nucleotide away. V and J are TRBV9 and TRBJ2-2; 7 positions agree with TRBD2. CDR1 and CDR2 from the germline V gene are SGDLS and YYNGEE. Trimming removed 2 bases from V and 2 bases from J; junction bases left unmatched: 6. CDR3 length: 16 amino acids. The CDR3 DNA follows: TGTGCCAGCAGCGTCGATTCTAGCGGAAACACCGGGGAGCTGTTTTTT. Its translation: CASSVDSSGNTGELFF. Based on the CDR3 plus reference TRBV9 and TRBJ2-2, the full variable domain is DSGVTQTPKHLITATGQRVTLRCSPRSGDLSVYWYQQSLDQGLQFLIQYYNGEERAKGNILERFSAQQFPDLHSELNLSSLELGDSALYFCASSVDSSGNTGELFFGEGSRLTVL.

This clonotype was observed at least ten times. Written as DNA, the CDR3 is TGTGCCAGCAGTTACGGTTCGTCCCCAAGCACAGATACGCAGTATTTT. Translating it yields CASSYGSSPSTDTQYF. The J gene is TRBJ2-3, the V gene TRBV6-5; D not resolved. CDR3 length: 16 amino acids. Trimming removed 2 bases from V and 0 bases from J, with 12 bases in between. Per the germline V gene, CDR1 is MNHEY and CDR2 is SVGAGI.

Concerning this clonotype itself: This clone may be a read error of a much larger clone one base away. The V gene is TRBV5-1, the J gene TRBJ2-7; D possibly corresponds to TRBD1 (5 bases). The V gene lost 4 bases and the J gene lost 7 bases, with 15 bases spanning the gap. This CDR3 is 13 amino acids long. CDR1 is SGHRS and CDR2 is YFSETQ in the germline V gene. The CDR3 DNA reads TGCGCCAGCAGCCCAGACAGTTACAATGAGCAGTACTTC. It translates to CASSPDSYNEQYF.

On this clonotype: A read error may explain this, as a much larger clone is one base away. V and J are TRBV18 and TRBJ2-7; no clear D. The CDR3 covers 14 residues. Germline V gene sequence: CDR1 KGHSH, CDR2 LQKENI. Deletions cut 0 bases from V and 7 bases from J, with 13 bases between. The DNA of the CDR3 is TGTGCCAGCTCACCACCCCAAACCTACAATGAGCAGTACTTC. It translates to CASSPPQTYNEQYF.

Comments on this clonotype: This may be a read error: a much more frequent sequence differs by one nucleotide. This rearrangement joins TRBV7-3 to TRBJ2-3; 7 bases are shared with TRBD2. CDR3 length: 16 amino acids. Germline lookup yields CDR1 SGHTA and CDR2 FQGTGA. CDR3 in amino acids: CTSSTNLAAGTDTQYF. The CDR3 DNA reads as TGTACCAGCAGCACGAACCTAGCGGCGGGCACAGATACGCAGTATTTT.

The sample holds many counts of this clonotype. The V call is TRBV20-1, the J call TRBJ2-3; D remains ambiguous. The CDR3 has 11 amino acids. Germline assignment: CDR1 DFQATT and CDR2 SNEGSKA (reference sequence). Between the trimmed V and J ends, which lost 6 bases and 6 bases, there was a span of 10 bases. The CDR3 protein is CSAQRSDTQYF. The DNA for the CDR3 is TGCAGTGCGCAGAGGTCGGATACGCAGTATTTT.

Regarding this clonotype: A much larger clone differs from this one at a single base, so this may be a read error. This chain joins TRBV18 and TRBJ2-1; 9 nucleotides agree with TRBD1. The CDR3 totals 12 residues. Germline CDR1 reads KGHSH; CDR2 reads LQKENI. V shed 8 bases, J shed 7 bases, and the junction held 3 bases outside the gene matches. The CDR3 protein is CASAQGANEQFF. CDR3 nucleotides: TGTGCCAGCGCACAGGGGGCAAATGAGCAGTTCTTC.

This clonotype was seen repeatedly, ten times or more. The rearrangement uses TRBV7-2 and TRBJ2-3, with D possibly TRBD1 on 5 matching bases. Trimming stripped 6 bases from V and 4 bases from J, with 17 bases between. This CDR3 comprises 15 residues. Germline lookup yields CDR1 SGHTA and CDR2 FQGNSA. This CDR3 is CASSPATLGADTQYF. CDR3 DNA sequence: TGTGCCAGCAGTCCGGCCACTTTAGGGGCAGATACGCAGTATTTT.

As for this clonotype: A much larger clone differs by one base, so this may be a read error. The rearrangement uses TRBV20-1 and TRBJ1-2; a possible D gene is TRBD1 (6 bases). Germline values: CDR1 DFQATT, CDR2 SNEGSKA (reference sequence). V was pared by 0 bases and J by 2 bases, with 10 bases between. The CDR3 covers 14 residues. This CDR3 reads CSAREKGGNYGYTF. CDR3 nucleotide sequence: TGCAGTGCTAGAGAAAAGGGGGGAAACTATGGCTACACCTTC.

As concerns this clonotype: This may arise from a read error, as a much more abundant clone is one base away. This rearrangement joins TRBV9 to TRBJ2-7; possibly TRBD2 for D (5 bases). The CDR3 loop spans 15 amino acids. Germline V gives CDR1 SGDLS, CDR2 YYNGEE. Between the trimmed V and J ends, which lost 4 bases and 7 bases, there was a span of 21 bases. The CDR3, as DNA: TGTGCCAGCAGCCGGCGGGCGGACTCCTACAATGAGCAGTACTTC. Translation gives CASSRRADSYNEQYF.

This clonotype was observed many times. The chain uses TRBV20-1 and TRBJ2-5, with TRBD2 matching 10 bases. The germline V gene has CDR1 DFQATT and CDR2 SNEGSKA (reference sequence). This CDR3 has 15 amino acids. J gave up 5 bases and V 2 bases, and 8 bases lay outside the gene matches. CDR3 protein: CSARNLAGALETQYF. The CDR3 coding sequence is TGCAGTGCTAGAAACCTAGCGGGGGCTCTGGAGACCCAGTACTTC.

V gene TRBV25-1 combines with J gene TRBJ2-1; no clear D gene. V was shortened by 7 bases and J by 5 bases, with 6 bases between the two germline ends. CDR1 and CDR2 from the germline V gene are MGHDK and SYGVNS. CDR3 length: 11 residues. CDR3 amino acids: CASNLNNEQFF. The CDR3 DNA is TGTGCCAGCAATCTAAACAATGAGCAGTTCTTC.

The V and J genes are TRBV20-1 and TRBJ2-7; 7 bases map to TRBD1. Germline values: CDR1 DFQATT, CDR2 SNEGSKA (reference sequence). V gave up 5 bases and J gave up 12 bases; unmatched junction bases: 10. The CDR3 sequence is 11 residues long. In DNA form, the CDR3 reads TGCAGTGCTGACCCGGGACAGCAGGTGTACTTC. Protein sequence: CSADPGQQVYF.

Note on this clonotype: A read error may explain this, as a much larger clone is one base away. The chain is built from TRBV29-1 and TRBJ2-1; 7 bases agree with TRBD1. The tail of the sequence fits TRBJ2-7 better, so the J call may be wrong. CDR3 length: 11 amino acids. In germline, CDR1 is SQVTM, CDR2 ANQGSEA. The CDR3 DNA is TGCATCGTACAGGGGTACAATGAGCAGTACTTC. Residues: CIVQGYNEQYF.